This T cell receptor beta chain derives from a study of cytomegalovirus exposure and HLA in healthy donors. Study outcomes and limitations: There were a few CMV-associated chains whose specificity for CMV antigens was confirmed in vitro.

V shed 1 base and J shed 5 bases, with 12 bases lying between them. The CDR3 is made up of 15 amino acids. The V gene's germline CDR1 is LGHNA and CDR2 YNFKEQ. PCR employed 60 Vbeta and 13 Jbeta primers. Profiling relied on immunoSEQ multiplex PCR, and the TCRdb table lists in-frame clones only, not all of them. The sample includes 150,000 to 200,000 clones, roughly 78% seen only once; the top ten take roughly 0.7%. Worth noting for this clone: Its antigen is currently unknown.

This receptor was identified in a boy younger than 18 in good health and CMV-seronegative. Sequencing input: PBMCs. The V and J genes are TRBV4-2 and TRBJ2-1; D is possibly TRBD2 (6 bases). CDR3 region: CASSQVWDSNNEQFF. DNA of the CDR3: TGTGCCAGCAGCCAAGTGTGGGACTCGAACAATGAGCAGTTCTTC.